The TCR beta chain under discussion was sequenced for a study of blood T cell repertoires in COVID-19. The germline V gene has CDR1 SGHNT and CDR2 YYREEE (reference sequence). The V end lost 2 bases, the J end lost 5 bases, and 11 bases lay between the germline ends. The CDR3 sequence is 15 residues long. Original handling: Amplification from reference gene primers served as the basis for estimated nucleated cell counts. The protocol was immunoSEQ multiplex PCR, while the TCRdb copy is restricted to in-frame clones and leaves out a portion. V, J and clone size are those of that table, while D and trimming were read from the DNA. There are some 200,000 clones in the sample; 80% to 90% occur only once, and less than 4.5% lies in the top ten.

The V gene is TRBV5-4, the J gene TRBJ1-6; D is ambiguous. Sequencing was done on a sample of PBMCs or T cells enriched from blood (not recorded which). This receptor was identified in a woman aged 40 to 50 with acute COVID-19. CDR3 in amino acids: CASSLSNSNNSPLHF. The CDR3 DNA sequence: TGTGCCAGCAGCTTATCCAACAGCAATAATTCACCCCTCCACTTT. The variable domain in full, with the rest retrieved from reference TRBV5-4 and TRBJ1-6, is ETGVTQSPTHLIKTRGQQVTLRCSSQSGHNTVSWYQQALGQGPQFIFQYYREEENGRGNFPPRFSGLQFPNYSSELNVNALELDDSALYLCASSLSNSNNSPLHFGNGTRLTVT.